The clone carrying this T cell receptor beta chain occurred once. What it binds is not known. The data originate from a study of blood T cells in healthy people across ages. This CDR3 region has 16 residues. V was cut by 0 bases and J by 2 bases, with 17 bases left in between. The germline V gene has CDR1 DFQATT and CDR2 SNEGSKA (reference sequence). Using a J-beta primer mix together with a sample-barcoded 5' primer, a second PCR was run for about 6 to 12 cycles. Any given sample supplied a minimum of 3 million CDR3-containing paired-end reads. TCRdb analysed the 5' RACE reads with MiXCR anew, one entry per CDR3 protein. The sample has 1.5 million to 2 million distinct CDR3 sequences; about 28% are singletons. Overall study results and limits: It was the long-lived donors that had more naive CD4+ cells and higher diversity than aged donors.

Drawn from each donor were roughly 10 milliliters of peripheral blood. The origin of this receptor is a woman aged 30 to 39 in good health. The chain couples TRBV20-1 to TRBJ2-7; D may be TRBD2 (5 bases). Sequencing was done on a sample of blood. CDR3 region: CSARDLGRNDPYEQYF. The DNA for the CDR3 is TGCAGTGCTAGAGATTTAGGGAGAAACGACCCCTACGAGCAGTACTTC.